Shown below are 17 T cell receptor beta chains from a single sample sequenced in a study of blood T cell repertoires in COVID-19 (dated by TCRdb to about 2020). Library preparation used the immunoSEQ multiplex PCR assay. The table was pulled from immuneACCESS by TCRdb, which kept in-frame rearrangements only. Such tables lose some clones; where checked, under half of the loss comes from unresolved V genes, and the rest has no known cause. Present in this sample are more than 45,000 clones, roughly 86% of which were seen just once. The ten largest clones add up to 6.5% to 8% of the sample. The sequenced sample was peripheral blood. The receptors shown here come from a human donor with active COVID-19. The donor label of this sample is uncertain.

The rearrangement links TRBV4-2 to TRBJ2-3; 9 bases line up with TRBD2. The CDR3 is 15 residues long. J gave up 1 base and V 4 bases, and 3 bases lay outside the gene matches. Germline loops: CDR1 LGHNA, CDR2 YNFKEQ. This CDR3 reads CASSLTSGRTDTQYF. CDR3 nucleotide sequence: TGTGCCAGCAGCCTGACTAGCGGCCGCACAGATACGCAGTATTTT.

J is TRBJ1-3 and V is TRBV30; D unclear. CDR1 GTSNPN and CDR2 SVGIG come from the germline V gene (reference sequence). The CDR3 is 19 residues long. The V gene lost 0 bases and the J gene lost 0 bases, with 21 bases spanning the gap. For the CDR3, the DNA is TGTGCCTGGAGTGTCTACTCCCCCCCGACACCGAGCTCTGGAAACACCATATATTTT. Encoded protein: CAWSVYSPPTPSSGNTIYF.

J is TRBJ2-5 and V is TRBV5-1, with a weak D call TRBD2 (5 bases). Between the trimmed V and J ends, which lost 1 base and 5 bases, there was a span of 15 bases. CDR3 size: 15 residues. CDR1 is SGHRS and CDR2 is YFSETQ in the germline V gene. DNA of the CDR3: TGCGCCAGCAGCTTGTTTTCGGGGATGGGGGAGACCCAGTACTTC. It is translated as CASSLFSGMGETQYF.

This chain uses TRBV7-9 with TRBJ1-2; D is undetermined. The CDR3 loop spans 16 amino acids. Germline CDR1 SEHNR, CDR2 FQNEAQ (reference sequence). With 6 bases removed from V and 3 bases from J, the gap between germline ends came to 20 bases. The CDR3 nucleotides are TGTGCCAGCAGTCCTACAACCCGGAGCGGGGACTATGGCTACACCTTC. This encodes CASSPTTRSGDYGYTF.

The chain joins TRBV4-1 to TRBJ2-5, with 10 bases lining up with TRBD2. V lost 4 bases and J lost 5; bases outside the gene matches: 10. The CDR3 has 16 residues. In germline, CDR1 is MGHRA, CDR2 YSYEKL. CDR3 region: CASSPGAASGGETQYF. The CDR3 DNA is TGCGCCAGCAGCCCTGGGGCGGCTAGCGGGGGTGAGACCCAGTACTTC.

The chain carries TRBV28 and TRBJ1-2, with D uncertain. V lost 6 bases and J 5 bases, leaving 16 bases between the germline ends. CDR1 MDHEN and CDR2 SYDVKM come from the germline V gene. This CDR3 region has 14 residues. CDR3: CASRAEVAFYGYTF. In DNA, the CDR3 is TGTGCCAGCAGGGCGGAGGTTGCTTTTTATGGCTACACCTTC.

The chain has TRBV5-6 and TRBJ1-1; D is perhaps TRBD1 (5 bases). This CDR3 is built from 17 residues. CDR1 SGHDT and CDR2 YYEEEE come from the germline V gene. The V and J ends lost 2 bases and 1 base respectively, with 18 bases between them. CDR3 protein: CASSFRALNMGNTEAFF. The CDR3 coding sequence is TGTGCCAGCAGCTTCAGGGCTTTAAATATGGGGAACACTGAAGCTTTCTTT.

V is TRBV11-2 and J is TRBJ1-2, with 10 bases matching TRBD1. Germline lookup yields CDR1 SGHAT and CDR2 FQNNGV. J lost 8 bases, V lost 4 bases, and 7 bases had no gene match. This CDR3 is 14 amino acids long. CDR3 amino acids: CASSSDRGWEGYTF. In nucleotides, the CDR3 is TGTGCCAGCAGCTCGGACAGGGGGTGGGAAGGCTACACCTTC.

V and J are TRBV28 and TRBJ2-1; TRBD2 agrees at 7 bases. CDR1 and CDR2 (germline): MDHEN, SYDVKM. With 3 bases clipped from V and 6 bases from J, the junction kept 14 bases outside the gene matches. The CDR3 is 17 amino acids. The CDR3 region has the DNA TGTGCCAGCAGTTTTGAGCGGGATAAAGATGTATCCAATGAGCAGTTCTTC. Translation gives CASSFERDKDVSNEQFF.

This chain links TRBV7-9 with TRBJ2-3; a weak D match, TRBD2 (7 bases). Trimming removed 5 bases from V and 5 bases from J, with 17 bases in between. The CDR3 has 15 residues. The germline gives CDR1 SEHNR, CDR2 FQNEAQ (reference sequence). The CDR3 sequence is CASSLSGGGRDTQYF. The CDR3 DNA reads as TGTGCCAGCAGCCTATCTGGGGGGGGGCGAGATACGCAGTATTTT.

The genes are TRBV28 and TRBJ1-1; D possibly corresponds to TRBD1 (6 bases). The CDR3 spans 13 residues. V lost 6 bases to trimming and J lost 1 base, with 9 bases between them. Germline lookup yields CDR1 MDHEN and CDR2 SYDVKM. As DNA, the CDR3 is TGTGCCAGCAGCGGGACACCGAACACTGAAGCTTTCTTT. It is translated as CASSGTPNTEAFF.

V is TRBV5-8 and J is TRBJ1-4; D remains ambiguous. The CDR3 covers 14 residues. The germline V and J ends were trimmed by 1 base and 8 bases, with 12 bases remaining between them. The germline V gene encodes CDR1 SGHTS and CDR2 YDEGEE. The CDR3 sequence: CASSLSFLREKLFF. In DNA, the CDR3 is TGTGCCAGCAGCTTGTCGTTCCTGAGGGAAAAACTGTTTTTT.

This clone appeared a few times. The rearrangement links TRBV5-1 to TRBJ1-2; D gene ambiguous. The germline CDR1 and CDR2 sequences are SGHRS and YFSETQ. Deletions cut 1 base from V and 11 bases from J, with 12 bases between. This CDR3 is built from 12 residues. The CDR3 region is CASSLWEEEYTF. The CDR3 coding sequence is TGCGCCAGCAGCTTGTGGGAGGAGGAATACACCTTC.

The chain carries TRBV5-1 and TRBJ1-1; 9 nucleotides match TRBD1. CDR1 and CDR2 (germline): SGHRS, YFSETQ. After removal of 4 bases from V and 4 bases from J, the junction contained 5 bases not matched to a gene. This CDR3 is built from 14 residues. The CDR3 region has the DNA TGCGCCAGCAGCGCACAGGGGGCTGGCACTGAAGCTTTCTTT. Translation: CASSAQGAGTEAFF.

The chain is built from TRBV4-2 and TRBJ2-5; D is possibly TRBD2 (5 bases). CDR3 length: 14 amino acids. Germline lookup yields CDR1 LGHNA and CDR2 YNFKEQ. V was shortened by 1 base and J by 2 bases, with 8 bases between the two germline ends. CDR3 nucleotides: TGTGCCAGCAGCCAAGGTGGAGGACAAGAGACCCAGTACTTC. Translating it yields CASSQGGGQETQYF.

This chain joins TRBV7-9 and TRBJ2-1; 10 bases map to TRBD2. The CDR3 has 13 residues. Losses at the gene ends were 5 bases for V and 7 bases for J; bases not matched to a gene: 2. The V gene's germline CDR1 is SEHNR and CDR2 FQNEAQ (reference sequence). Written as DNA, the CDR3 is TGTGCCAGCAGCCGTAGCGGGAGGAATGAGCAGTTCTTC. It translates to CASSRSGRNEQFF.

The V gene is TRBV9, the J gene TRBJ2-1; no clear D gene. The CDR3 is 14 residues long. Germline-derived CDR1 and CDR2 are SGDLS and YYNGEE. Trimming removed 2 bases at V and 4 bases at J, with 10 bases between. CDR3 in amino acids: CASSVAGHYNEQFF. In DNA form, the CDR3 reads TGTGCCAGCAGCGTGGCAGGCCATTACAATGAGCAGTTCTTC.